A selection of T cell receptor beta chains follows, all from one sample in a study of identical twins. TCRdb independently ran MiXCR on the 5' RACE reads; one entry per CDR3 protein. Altogether approximately 220,000 distinct CDR3 sequences are present, 7.5% being singletons, with the ten largest covering roughly 2%. This same sample was also taken into another study, of yellow fever vaccine responses in identical twins.

The source material was memory (CD45RO+) T cells sorted from blood. These receptors originate from a woman aged 18-29 years in good health. Both conserved end residues are part of each CDR3. A D gene is named only where the DNA matches it firmly. Only part of the rows carry a size: once, few, many, or a class if the clone is expanded.

v_call	d_call	clone_size	j_call	cdr3_aa	cdr3_nt
TRBV7-6	TRBD2	few	TRBJ2-7	CASSSGGSGDHEQYF	TGTGCCAGCAGCTCGGGAGGGAGTGGGGACCACGAGCAGTACTTC
TRBV27	TRBD2	many	TRBJ2-2	CASSLRASGGVYQNTGELFF	TGTGCCAGCAGTTTAAGGGCTAGCGGGGGGGTCTATCAGAACACCGGGGAGCTGTTTTTT
TRBV6-1	TRBD2	few	TRBJ2-4	CASSAPSGGDRRNQYF	TGTGCCAGCAGCGCCCCCAGCGGGGGGGATAGAAGGAATCAGTACTTC
TRBV24-1	-	many	TRBJ2-1	CATSDLAGADYNEQFF	TGTGCCACCAGTGATTTGGCAGGCGCGGACTACAATGAGCAGTTCTTC
TRBV20-1	-	-	TRBJ2-5	CSARGLHLYQETQYF	TGCAGTGCTAGAGGTCTCCACTTATACCAAGAGACCCAGTACTTC
TRBV4-1	-	-	TRBJ2-7	CASSQSVQGSEQYF	TGCGCCAGCAGCCAATCTGTCCAGGGGAGCGAGCAGTACTTC
TRBV2	TRBD2	once	TRBJ2-3	CAFSLALAGGGKDTQYF	TGTGCCTTCAGTTTAGCGCTGGCGGGAGGGGGGAAAGATACGCAGTATTTT
TRBV15	-	few	TRBJ2-7	CATSMSKEGWRNEQYF	TGTGCCACCAGCATGTCTAAGGAGGGTTGGAGAAACGAGCAGTACTTC
TRBV12-3/TRBV12-4	-	many	TRBJ2-7	CASSARTKQYF	TGTGCCAGCAGTGCCCGTACTAAGCAGTACTTC
TRBV3-1	-	-	TRBJ1-6	CASRQASDSPSPLHF	TGTGCCAGCAGGCAAGCCAGTGACAGTCCCTCGCCCCTCCACTTT
TRBV3-1	TRBD1	few	TRBJ2-1	CASSQRLGQGNNEQFF	TGTGCCAGCAGCCAAAGGCTCGGACAGGGTAATAATGAGCAGTTCTTC
TRBV7-9	-	-	TRBJ1-2	CASSADLRYGYTF	TGTGCCAGCAGCGCAGATCTCCGCTATGGCTACACCTTC
TRBV7-9	TRBD2	-	TRBJ2-1	CASSPTSGGDEQFF	TGTGCCAGCAGCCCCACTAGCGGTGGCGATGAGCAGTTCTTC
TRBV7-2	-	-	TRBJ2-1	CASTLGNEQFF	TGTGCCAGCACCTTGGGGAATGAGCAGTTCTTC
TRBV29-1	-	many	TRBJ2-3	CSVGGSNTDTQYF	TGCAGCGTTGGAGGCTCTAACACAGATACGCAGTATTTT
TRBV6-5	TRBD2	many	TRBJ2-5	CASSYRGAGEGETQYF	TGTGCCAGCAGTTATCGTGGGGCGGGGGAAGGGGAGACCCAGTACTTC
TRBV27	-	few	TRBJ2-4	CASSRNPVQGTAKNIQYF	TGTGCCAGCAGCCGGAACCCAGTACAGGGTACTGCCAAAAACATTCAGTACTTC
TRBV20-1	TRBD1	-	TRBJ1-5	CSAERQGAGSNQPQHF	TGCAGTGCCGAACGACAGGGGGCTGGTAGCAATCAGCCCCAGCATTTT
TRBV5-1	-	many	TRBJ2-1	CASSLAGFYNEQFF	TGCGCCAGCAGCTTGGCCGGCTTCTACAATGAGCAGTTCTTC
TRBV9	TRBD2	few	TRBJ2-7	CASSAGLAGGRVNEQYF	TGTGCCAGCAGCGCAGGACTAGCGGGAGGAAGGGTAAACGAGCAGTACTTC
TRBV20-1	TRBD2	-	TRBJ2-3	CSARDWFQRGGTDTQYF	TGCAGTGCTAGAGATTGGTTCCAGCGGGGGGGCACAGATACGCAGTATTTT
TRBV7-9	-	many	TRBJ1-1	CASRSRMNTEAFF	TGTGCCAGCAGAAGCCGGATGAACACTGAAGCTTTCTTT
TRBV7-2	-	many	TRBJ2-7	CASSLRVGASYEQYF	TGTGCCAGCAGCTTAAGGGTCGGAGCCTCCTACGAGCAGTACTTC
TRBV20-1	-	-	TRBJ2-2	CSATPDTGELFF	TGCAGTGCTACCCCCGACACCGGGGAGCTGTTTTTT
TRBV5-1	TRBD2	few	TRBJ2-3	CASSLGSGGFDTQYF	TGCGCCAGCAGCTTGGGGAGCGGGGGCTTCGATACGCAGTATTTT
TRBV29-1	-	few	TRBJ2-3	CSVGPGGLTDTQYF	TGCAGCGTCGGACCCGGGGGGCTCACAGATACGCAGTATTTT
TRBV5-4	-	few	TRBJ1-2	CASSPSNRGFYGYTF	TGTGCCAGCAGCCCGAGCAACCGAGGGTTCTATGGCTACACCTTC
TRBV29-1	-	many	TRBJ2-7	CSVLPSGRLGEQYF	TGCAGCGTCCTACCGTCCGGGCGACTGGGCGAGCAGTACTTC
TRBV6-1	TRBD1	many	TRBJ2-3	CASSSTGGRDTQYF	TGTGCCAGCAGCTCGACAGGGGGCCGGGATACGCAGTATTTT
TRBV14	-	few	TRBJ1-1	CASSQEGGGKAFF	TGTGCCAGCAGCCAAGAAGGGGGAGGAAAAGCTTTCTTT
TRBV20-1	-	-	TRBJ1-6	CSARPQGRGFNSPLHF	TGCAGTGCTAGACCACAGGGAAGGGGGTTTAATTCACCCCTCCACTTT
TRBV10-3	TRBD2	-	TRBJ2-1	CAISVPTSGGADEQFF	TGTGCCATCAGTGTCCCGACTAGCGGGGGGGCCGATGAGCAGTTCTTC
TRBV10-2	-	many	TRBJ2-7	CASSQSGGAYEQYF	TGCGCCAGCAGCCAATCAGGGGGGGCCTACGAGCAGTACTTC
TRBV7-2	-	few	TRBJ2-5	CASSLDSSTQYF	TGTGCCAGCAGCCTGGACTCATCGACCCAGTACTTC
TRBV7-2	-	few	TRBJ2-3	CASSLPPTDTQYF	TGTGCCAGCAGCTTACCTCCCACAGATACGCAGTATTTT
TRBV7-9	-	few	TRBJ2-3	CASSLVAGTSTDTQYF	TGTGCCAGCAGCTTAGTTGCAGGGACTAGCACAGATACGCAGTATTTT
TRBV20-1	-	few	TRBJ1-4	CSASLVVDEKLFF	TGCAGTGCTAGTTTGGTGGTAGATGAAAAACTGTTTTTT
TRBV3-1	-	-	TRBJ2-2	CASSPLVSTGELFF	TGTGCCAGCAGCCCGCTAGTTTCCACCGGGGAGCTGTTTTTT
TRBV30	-	few	TRBJ2-1	CAWSPGTGQYNEQFF	TGTGCCTGGAGTCCGGGGACTGGACAGTACAATGAGCAGTTCTTC
TRBV20-1	-	-	TRBJ2-7	CSAMKGWPHEQYF	TGCAGTGCTATGAAGGGGTGGCCCCACGAGCAGTACTTC